The 9 T cell receptor beta chains reported below all come from one sample, sequenced in a study of blood T cell repertoires in COVID-19 (TCRdb year 2020). Libraries were built with the immunoSEQ multiplex PCR assay. Not all clones reach the TCRdb copy of this immuneACCESS table, which keeps in-frame sequences only. Checked studies attribute under half of the gap to unresolved V genes and leave the rest unexplained. This sample lists around 370,000 clones; around 90% were detected once. The ten largest clones capture around 6.3% of the sample. Material: peripheral blood. The receptors derive from a young man with active or convalescent COVID-19.

This chain joins TRBV6-5 and TRBJ2-1, with 10 bases that match TRBD2. Germline CDR1 is MNHEY and CDR2 is SVGAGI. CDR3 length equals 15 residues. V lost 6 bases to trimming and J lost 4 bases; unmatched junction nucleotides: 6. The CDR3 loop is CASRVASGGYNEQFF. CDR3 nucleotide sequence: TGTGCCAGCAGGGTGGCTAGCGGGGGTTACAATGAGCAGTTCTTC.

The rearrangement joins TRBV7-8 to TRBJ1-5; D not resolved. Germline lookup yields CDR1 SGHVS and CDR2 FQNEAQ. Trimming removed 1 base at V and 7 bases at J, with 20 bases between. The CDR3 has 17 residues. The CDR3 sequence: CASSLVPGNKLPQPQHF. CDR3 bases: TGTGCCAGCAGCTTAGTCCCAGGAAACAAGCTACCCCAGCCCCAGCATTTT.

The V and J genes are TRBV7-6 and TRBJ2-1; 11 positions match TRBD2. CDR1 SGHVS and CDR2 FNYEAQ come from the germline V gene. The V segment lost 5 bases and the J segment 5 bases; nucleotides outside the gene matches: 8. This CDR3 has 16 residues. In DNA, the CDR3 is TGTGCCAGCAGCGATAGAACGACTAGCGGGAACAATGAGCAGTTCTTC. As protein: CASSDRTTSGNNEQFF.

The chain uses TRBV4-1 and TRBJ2-5; 12 bases are a match to TRBD2. CDR1 and CDR2 (germline): MGHRA, YSYEKL. The CDR3 loop spans 16 amino acids. J was trimmed by 3 bases and V by 2 bases; bases with no gene match: 4. The CDR3 nucleotides are TGCGCCAGCAGCCAATCGCTAGCGGGGGGGGAAGAGACCCAGTACTTC. It is translated as CASSQSLAGGEETQYF.

The J gene is TRBJ2-1, the V gene TRBV3-1 (or the pseudogene TRBV3-2); tentatively, D is TRBD2 (6 bases). This CDR3 spans 18 amino acids. The germline CDR1 and CDR2 sequences are LGHDT and YNNKEL (reference sequence). V lost 4 bases and J lost 8, with 27 bases in between. The CDR3 region is CASSRDKTAGQSEDEQFF. The CDR3 bases are TGTGCCAGCAGCCGAGATAAGACGGCGGGGCAATCAGAAGATGAGCAGTTCTTC.

The rearrangement links TRBV10-3 to TRBJ2-3; maybe TRBD1 (6 bases). Per germline, CDR1 ENHRY and CDR2 SYGVKD. V lost 9 bases and J 0 bases, leaving 16 bases between the germline ends. The CDR3 spans 15 residues. The CDR3 reads CAISKTDSSTDTQYF. CDR3 DNA sequence: TGTGCCATTAGCAAGACGGACAGTAGCACAGATACGCAGTATTTT.

This chain links TRBV27 with TRBJ1-1; no clear D. Germline V gene data show CDR1 as MNHEY and CDR2 as SMNVEV (reference sequence). The ends were cut back, 4 bases at V and 1 base at J, with 10 bases in the middle. This CDR3 spans 14 amino acids. This CDR3 is CASSWSGRNTEAFF. In DNA, the CDR3 is TGTGCCAGCAGTTGGTCGGGGAGGAACACTGAAGCTTTCTTT.

The chain employs TRBV28 and TRBJ1-1; possible D gene TRBD1, 5 bases. CDR3 length: 13 residues. The germline V gene encodes CDR1 MDHEN and CDR2 SYDVKM. The V gene lost 3 bases and the J gene lost 3 bases, with 8 bases spanning the gap. CDR3 sequence: CASSFPGHTEAFF. The CDR3 coding sequence is TGTGCCAGCAGTTTCCCAGGGCACACTGAAGCTTTCTTT.

The chain joins TRBV10-3 to TRBJ2-7, with TRBD1 as a possible D gene (6 bases). Germline V CDR1 and CDR2: ENHRY, SYGVKD. The CDR3 covers 14 residues. With 3 bases removed from V and 3 bases from J, the gap between germline ends came to 12 bases. CDR3: CAISDPGARYEQYF. The DNA for the CDR3 is TGTGCCATCAGTGACCCAGGGGCCCGCTACGAGCAGTACTTC.